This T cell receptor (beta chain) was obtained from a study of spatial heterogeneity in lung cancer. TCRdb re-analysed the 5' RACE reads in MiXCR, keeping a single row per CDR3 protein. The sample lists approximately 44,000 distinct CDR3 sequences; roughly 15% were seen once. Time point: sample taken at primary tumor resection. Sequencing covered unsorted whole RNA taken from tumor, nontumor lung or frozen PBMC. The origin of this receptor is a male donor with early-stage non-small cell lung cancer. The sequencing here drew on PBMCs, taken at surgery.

The CDR3 loop reads CSAEGTSGRLNEQFF. CDR3 DNA: TGCAGTGCTGAAGGGACTAGCGGGAGGTTGAATGAGCAGTTCTTC. V usage is TRBV20-1 and J usage is TRBJ2-1; 15 bases agree with TRBD2. This CDR3 contains 15 residues. Germline values: CDR1 DFQATT, CDR2 SNEGSKA (reference sequence). V shed 5 bases, J shed 7 bases, and the junction held 6 bases outside the gene matches.